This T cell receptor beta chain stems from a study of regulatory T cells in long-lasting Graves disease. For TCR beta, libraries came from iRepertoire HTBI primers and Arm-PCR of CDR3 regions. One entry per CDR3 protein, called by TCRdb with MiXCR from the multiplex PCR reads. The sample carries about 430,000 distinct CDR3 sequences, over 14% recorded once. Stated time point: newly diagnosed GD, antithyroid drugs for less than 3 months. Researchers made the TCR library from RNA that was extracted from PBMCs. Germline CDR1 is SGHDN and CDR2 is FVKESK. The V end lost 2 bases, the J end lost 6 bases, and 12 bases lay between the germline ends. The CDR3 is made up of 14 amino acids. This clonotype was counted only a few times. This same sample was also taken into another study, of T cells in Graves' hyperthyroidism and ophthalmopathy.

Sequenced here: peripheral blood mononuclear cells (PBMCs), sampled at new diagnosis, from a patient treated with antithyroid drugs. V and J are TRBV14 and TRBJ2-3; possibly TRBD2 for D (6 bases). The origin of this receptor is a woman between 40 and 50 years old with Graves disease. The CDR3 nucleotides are TGTGCCAGCAGCCAAAACCTTGCGGGGGATACGCAGTATTTT. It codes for CASSQNLAGDTQYF.